These T cell receptor beta chains were read from a single sample in a study of T-cell reconstitution after alpha-beta-depleted transplantation in children. Each CDR3 protein gets one entry after TCRdb re-called the PCR reads with MiXCR. The table lists approximately 650,000 distinct CDR3 sequences, approximately 14% of them singletons. The material sequenced was PBMCs, taken before TCRalphabeta/CD19-depleted stem cell transplant. Source of these receptors: a girl aged 2-10 years with congenital amegakaryocytic thrombocytopenia, due to receive a stem cell transplant. Each CDR3 is given with its conserved first and last residue. The D gene is left open where the match is weak. The size entry is marked missing in some rows and otherwise reads once, few, many or a size class.

16	NA	TRBJ2-5	TRBV28	NA	CASSFSPRWRQETQYF	TGTGCCAGCAGTTTTAGTCCGCGGTGGCGACAAGAGACCCAGTACTTC
16	few	TRBJ1-2	TRBV4-1	NA	CASSQENVRRLSGYTF	TGCGCCAGCAGCCAAGAGAATGTTAGGAGGCTGAGTGGCTACACCTTC
15	many	TRBJ1-1	TRBV12-3/TRBV12-4	TRBD1	CASSQTGGATLGAFF	TGTGCCAGCAGCCAGACAGGGGGCGCTACCCTTGGAGCTTTCTTT
12	many	TRBJ2-3	TRBV12-3/TRBV12-4	NA	CASSLNADTQYF	TGTGCCAGCAGTTTAAACGCAGATACGCAGTATTTT
13	NA	TRBJ2-1	TRBV30	NA	CAWRGVNYNEQFF	TGTGCCTGGAGAGGGGTTAACTACAATGAGCAGTTCTTC
16	many	TRBJ1-5	TRBV7-2	TRBD1	CASSLAAGGLNQPQHF	TGTGCCAGCAGCTTAGCGGCAGGGGGCCTCAATCAGCCCCAGCATTTT
15	NA	TRBJ2-1	TRBV7-8	NA	CASSSETGYYNEQFF	TGTGCCAGCAGCTCAGAGACAGGTTACTACAATGAGCAGTTCTTC
17	many	TRBJ1-4	TRBV20-1	NA	CSAREGGNAVKIGPLFF	TGCAGTGCTAGAGAAGGCGGGAATGCGGTGAAAATTGGTCCTCTGTTTTTT
15	few	TRBJ1-1	TRBV12-3/TRBV12-4	TRBD1	CASSPPGQGGTEAFF	TGTGCCAGCAGTCCCCCGGGACAGGGAGGGACTGAAGCTTTCTTT
11	NA	TRBJ2-2	TRBV7-9	NA	CATWVTGELFF	TGTGCCACTTGGGTCACCGGGGAGCTGTTTTTT
15	many	TRBJ2-1	TRBV12-3/TRBV12-4	NA	CASSRKGGPYNEQFF	TGTGCCAGCAGCCGTAAAGGTGGCCCCTACAATGAGCAGTTCTTC
13	NA	TRBJ2-7	TRBV3-1	NA	CASSQVGGVEQYF	TGTGCCAGCAGCCAAGTTGGAGGGGTCGAGCAGTACTTC
15	few	TRBJ2-7	TRBV7-3	TRBD1	CASSLTYRGDYEQYF	TGTGCCAGCAGCCTAACTTACAGGGGAGACTACGAGCAGTACTTC
13	few	TRBJ2-3	TRBV7-2	NA	CASSSGTRDTQYF	TGTGCCAGCAGCTCAGGGACTCGGGATACGCAGTATTTT
17	many	TRBJ1-1	TRBV7-9	TRBD1	CASSLVGRTGMNTEAFF	TGTGCCAGCAGCTTAGTAGGTCGGACAGGGATGAACACTGAAGCTTTCTTT